These 25 T cell receptor beta chains were sequenced from one sample in a study of CD4+ T cells in melanoma. The protocol was immunoSEQ multiplex PCR, while the TCRdb copy is restricted to in-frame clones and leaves out a portion. The table records some 21,000 clones, over 70% of them present only once. The sequencing input was cells from a culture (not recorded whether cultured in vitro). Receptor source: a human donor with melanoma.

The rearrangement joins TRBV2 to TRBJ2-1; TRBD2 matches at 13 bases. Trimming removed 7 bases from V and 5 bases from J; junction bases left unmatched: 5. This CDR3 contains 15 residues. Germline lookup yields CDR1 SNHLY and CDR2 FYNNEI. The CDR3 DNA reads as TGTGCCAGCACCCGGGGACTAGCGGGGAACAATGAGCAGTTCTTC. Translated: CASTRGLAGNNEQFF.

V is TRBV7-9 and J is TRBJ1-1; D remains unclear. Germline-derived CDR1 and CDR2 are SEHNR and FQNEAQ (reference sequence). Trimming pared 2 bases from V and 5 bases from J, leaving 3 bases between. CDR3 length: 11 amino acids. The CDR3 spells CASSLRTEAFF. In nucleotides, the CDR3 is TGTGCCAGCAGCTTACGTACTGAAGCTTTCTTT.

This sequence joins TRBV2 and TRBJ1-1; perhaps TRBD1 as D (5 bases). The CDR3 has 14 amino acids. From germline, CDR1 is SNHLY and CDR2 FYNNEI. The V gene lost 4 bases and the J gene lost 10 bases, with 19 bases spanning the gap. The CDR3 DNA is TGTGCCAGCAGTGCCAGGGATACCGTATTTGGAGCTTTCTTT. Its protein is CASSARDTVFGAFF.

This sequence joins TRBV27 and TRBJ1-3, with TRBD1 identical over 10 bases. V gave up 6 bases and J gave up 7 bases; unmatched junction bases: 3. Germline V CDR1 and CDR2: MNHEY, SMNVEV (reference sequence). This CDR3 contains 13 residues. The CDR3 DNA sequence: TGTGCCAGCAGGGACAGGGGGTGGAACACCATATATTTT. Protein sequence: CASRDRGWNTIYF.

V is TRBV7-3 and J is TRBJ1-2, with 8 bases identical to TRBD1. The CDR3 has 19 residues. The V segment lost 3 bases and the J segment 2 bases; nucleotides outside the gene matches: 17. Germline assignment: CDR1 SGHTA and CDR2 FQGTGA. CDR3 residues: CASSLRPPDRAGGNYGYTF. DNA for the CDR3: TGTGCCAGCAGCTTGCGACCGCCGGACAGGGCTGGAGGGAACTATGGCTACACCTTC.

Only one count was recorded for this clone. This chain links TRBV5-1 with TRBJ1-4; D gene unclear. Trimming left V 3 bases short and J 7 bases short, with 16 bases between. Per the germline V gene, CDR1 is SGHRS and CDR2 is YFSETQ. CDR3 size: 15 residues. CDR3: CASSSHFAGSEKLFF. The CDR3, as DNA: TGCGCCAGCAGCTCGCACTTCGCGGGGTCTGAAAAACTGTTTTTT.

The chain carries TRBV11-2 and TRBJ2-7; 7 bases align to TRBD2. The length of the CDR3 is 16 residues. Trimming at V came to 3 bases and at J to 2 bases, leaving 10 bases not matched to a gene. Germline CDR1 and CDR2: SGHAT and FQNNGV. The CDR3 protein is CASSFERTSEAYEQYF. The CDR3 region has the DNA TGTGCCAGCAGCTTTGAAAGAACTAGCGAAGCCTACGAGCAGTACTTC.

The gene calls are TRBV30 and TRBJ1-1; the D gene is possibly TRBD1 (5 bases). The length of the CDR3 is 14 residues. V was cut by 3 bases and J by 6 bases, with 17 bases left in between. Germline CDR1 GTSNPN, CDR2 SVGIG (reference sequence). CDR3 loop: CAWRNWDQTPEAFF. The CDR3 coding sequence is TGTGCCTGGAGGAACTGGGACCAAACCCCTGAAGCTTTCTTT.

J is TRBJ2-1 and V is TRBV21-1; the table's D gene call, TRBD2, was not cross checked with the DNA. TRBV21-1 is labeled a pseudogene. CDR3 size: 14 residues. The CDR3 coding sequence is TGTGCCAGCTTACTAGCGCGGGTTTGGAATGAGCAGTTCTTC. This codes for CASLLARVWNEQFF.

The chain is built from TRBV6-6 and TRBJ2-1; no definite D call. Trimming removed 5 bases at V and 7 bases at J, with 9 bases between. CDR1 and CDR2 from the germline V gene are MNHNY and SVGAGI (reference sequence). The CDR3 consists of 12 residues. As DNA, the CDR3 is TGTGCCAGCAGTACCACCAAAAATGAGCAGTTCTTC. Its protein product is CASSTTKNEQFF.

CDR3 DNA: TGTGCCAGCAGCCAGAAGATCGGGTCTAGGGATCCCCTATCACCCCTCCACTTT. This encodes CASSQKIGSRDPLSPLHF. The chain has TRBV5-4 and TRBJ1-6; D gene unclear. In germline, CDR1 is SGHNT, CDR2 YYREEE (reference sequence). Trimming cost V 4 bases and J 10 bases, with 27 bases left between them. The CDR3 consists of 18 residues. Using reference TRBV5-4 and TRBJ1-6 for the parts outside the CDR3, the full variable domain is ETGVTQSPTHLIKTRGQQVTLRCSSQSGHNTVSWYQQALGQGPQFIFQYYREEENGRGNFPPRFSGLQFPNYSSELNVNALELDDSALYLCASSQKIGSRDPLSPLHFGNGTRLTVT.

The chain employs TRBV10-2 and TRBJ1-2; 8 bases map to TRBD1. This CDR3 spans 16 amino acids. V trimming: 5 bases; J trimming: 0 bases; junction bases outside the gene matches: 8. Germline CDR1 WSHSY, CDR2 SAAADI. CDR3 amino acids: CASSPGGSYSNYGYTF. For the CDR3, the DNA is TGCGCCAGCAGTCCAGGGGGCAGCTACTCTAACTATGGCTACACCTTC.

Here the CDR3 DNA reads TGTGCCAGCAGCGCCACAGGGGGCATGAACACTGAAGCTTTCTTT. Encoded protein: CASSATGGMNTEAFF. The chain combines TRBV9 with TRBJ1-1, with TRBD1 matching over 9 bases. CDR3 length: 15 amino acids. Germline CDR1 is SGDLS and CDR2 is YYNGEE. V was clipped by 3 bases and J by 0 bases; unmatched bases: 3. The whole variable domain, filled in from reference TRBV9 and TRBJ1-1, reads DSGVTQTPKHLITATGQRVTLRCSPRSGDLSVYWYQQSLDQGLQFLIQYYNGEERAKGNILERFSAQQFPDLHSELNLSSLELGDSALYFCASSATGGMNTEAFFGQGTRLTVV.

The chain recombines TRBV23-1 with TRBJ1-2; 7 bases are a match to TRBD1. TRBV23-1 is marked as an open reading frame, function uncertain. The CDR3 is 17 amino acids. Trimming at V came to 9 bases and at J to 0 bases, leaving 16 bases not matched to a gene. The CDR3 DNA is TGCGCCAGTTACAGGGGCCTTACAGGGGAGGCTAACTATGGCTACACCTTC. Protein sequence: CASYRGLTGEANYGYTF.

The CDR3 bases are TGTGCCATCGGAGCGGAGTCCTACGAGCAGTACTTC. The encoded protein is CAIGAESYEQYF. The chain links TRBV10-3 to TRBJ2-7; a possible D gene is TRBD2 (5 bases). The germline V gene has CDR1 ENHRY and CDR2 SYGVKD. V was cut by 8 bases and J by 1 base, with 9 bases left in between. The CDR3 sequence is 12 residues long.

J is TRBJ2-7 and V is TRBV7-7; D unresolved. Per the germline V gene, CDR1 is SSHAT and CDR2 is FNYEAQ (reference sequence). With 1 base removed from V and 4 bases from J, the gap between germline ends came to 8 bases. The CDR3 contains 13 residues. The CDR3 coding sequence is TGTGCCAGCAGCTTAGAATGGGGTTACGAGCAGTACTTC. It codes for CASSLEWGYEQYF.

This clone showed up just once. This sequence joins TRBV6-5 and TRBJ2-7; D may be TRBD1 (5 bases). The CDR3 is made up of 14 amino acids. Germline lookup yields CDR1 MNHEY and CDR2 SVGAGI. V was trimmed by 0 bases and J by 1 base, leaving 7 bases between them. CDR3 in DNA: TGTGCCAGCAGTTACTCCGACAGTTCCTACGAGCAGTACTTC. This translates into CASSYSDSSYEQYF.

This chain uses TRBV19 with TRBJ2-1, with D uncertain. The CDR3 has 14 residues. Per germline, CDR1 LNHDA and CDR2 SQIVND (reference sequence). Deletions cut 3 bases from V and 4 bases from J, with 10 bases between. The CDR3 DNA follows: TGTGCCAGTAGTATGCGGCAGCTATACAATGAGCAGTTCTTC. It specifies CASSMRQLYNEQFF.

This chain links TRBV27 with TRBJ1-5; D gene ambiguous. The CDR3 is 12 amino acids. The V gene's germline CDR1 is MNHEY and CDR2 SMNVEV (reference sequence). V was pared by 3 bases and J by 4 bases, with 4 bases between. The CDR3 here is CASSFRNQPQHF. CDR3 coding DNA: TGTGCCAGCAGTTTCAGGAATCAGCCCCAGCATTTT.

The chain combines TRBV6-5 with TRBJ1-3, with D maybe TRBD1 (6 bases). Germline loops: CDR1 MNHEY, CDR2 SVGAGI. V lost 6 bases and J 2 bases, leaving 11 bases between the germline ends. This CDR3 has 14 residues. The CDR3 is CASSPPGAGNTIYF. The DNA for the CDR3 is TGTGCCAGCAGCCCTCCAGGGGCTGGAAACACCATATATTTT.

The DNA for the CDR3 is TGTGCCAGCTCACCAAAGGACGAGCAGTACTTC. It yields the protein CASSPKDEQYF. The chain employs TRBV18 and TRBJ2-7; D gene uncertain. The CDR3 sequence is 11 residues long. The germline CDR1 and CDR2 sequences are KGHSH and LQKENI. V dropped 2 bases and J dropped 5 bases, with 4 bases sitting between them.

The rearrangement links TRBV7-3 to TRBJ1-5; D is ambiguous. CDR3 length: 13 residues. Trimming shortened V by 4 bases and J by 6 bases, and 10 bases separated the two germline ends. Germline V CDR1 and CDR2: SGHTA, FQGTGA. The CDR3 reads CASSSSPGQPQHF. CDR3 in DNA: TGTGCCAGCAGCTCCTCACCAGGTCAGCCCCAGCATTTT. The full variable domain, completed using reference TRBV7-3 and TRBJ1-5, is GAGVSQTPSNKVTEKGKYVELRCDPISGHTALYWYRQSLGQGPEFLIYFQGTGAADDSGLPNDRFFAVRPEGSVSTLKIQRTERGDSAVYLCASSSSPGQPQHFGDGTRLSIL.

J is TRBJ1-5 and V is TRBV11-2; no definite D call. This CDR3 region has 13 residues. The germline V gene encodes CDR1 SGHAT and CDR2 FQNNGV. The V end lost 5 bases, the J end lost 0 bases, and 5 bases lay between the germline ends. CDR3 bases: TGTGCCAGCAGCACATATAGCAATCAGCCCCAGCATTTT. This gives the protein CASSTYSNQPQHF. Full variable domain (rest looked up from reference TRBV11-2 and TRBJ1-5): EAGVAQSPRYKIIEKRQSVAFWCNPISGHATLYWYQQILGQGPKLLIQFQNNGVVDDSQLPKDRFSAERLKGVDSTLKIQPAKLEDSAVYLCASSTYSNQPQHFGDGTRLSIL.

The sample holds one count of this clone. The chain employs TRBV29-1 and TRBJ2-5; D not certain. The ends were cut back, 4 bases at V and 4 bases at J, with 13 bases in the middle. The CDR3 consists of 13 residues. The germline V gene has CDR1 SQVTM and CDR2 ANQGSEA. The CDR3 DNA reads TGCAGCGTTGGGTGGGCGGATGGAGAGACCCAGTACTTC. Translated: CSVGWADGETQYF.

In DNA form, the CDR3 reads TGTGCCAGCAGTGAAAATTGGGCTAGCAATCAGCCCCAGCATTTT. As protein: CASSENWASNQPQHF. This chain joins TRBV6-1 and TRBJ1-5, with D unresolved. Germline CDR1 is MNHNS and CDR2 is SASEGT. The CDR3 is 15 residues long. Trimming shortened V by 2 bases and J by 0 bases, and 8 bases separated the two germline ends.